These T cell receptor beta chains were read from a single sample in a study of vaccination effects on CD4 cells after COVID-19. Antigens of these TCRs are unknown. TCRdb's table, derived via immunoSEQ multiplex PCR, lists solely in-frame clones and lacks some. The sample has 30,000 to 45,000 clones, approximately 68% seen once; the top ten hold 14% to 15%. Sequenced here: CD4+ T cells from PBMCs cultured with HCoV-OC43 spike peptides, sampled before COVID-19 vaccination. These receptors all stem from a human donor who received a COVID-19 vaccine. Both conserved end residues are part of each CDR3. The D gene is left open where the match is weak. Clone size is not always given. Where it is, it says once, few, many or a class for expanded clones.

V gene	clone size	J gene	D gene	CDR3 protein	CDR3 DNA
TRBV15	.	TRBJ1-2	.	CATSRDGGGYTF	TGTGCCACCAGCAGAGACGGTGGTGGCTACACCTTC
TRBV7-7	.	TRBJ2-5	.	CASSKGYQETQYF	TGTGCCAGCAGTAAGGGGTACCAAGAGACCCAGTACTTC
TRBV5-1	.	TRBJ2-7	.	CASSLASARSYEQYF	TGCGCCAGCAGCTTGGCGTCAGCTAGATCCTACGAGCAGTACTTC
TRBV15	once	TRBJ1-6	.	CATSRETDSYNSPLHF	TGTGCCACCAGCAGAGAAACCGACTCCTATAATTCACCCCTCCACTTT
TRBV25-1	.	TRBJ2-3	TRBD1	CAAQRSPGGTDTQYF	TGTGCCGCTCAGAGAAGTCCAGGGGGTACAGATACGCAGTATTTT
TRBV3-1/TRBV3-2	few	TRBJ2-1	TRBD2	CASSQWTSGSHNEQFF	TGTGCCAGCAGCCAATGGACTAGCGGGAGTCACAATGAGCAGTTCTTC
TRBV18	.	TRBJ1-1	.	CASSPYIRGSNTEAFF	TGTGCCAGCTCACCATACATCCGGGGATCGAACACTGAAGCTTTCTTT
TRBV11-2	.	TRBJ2-5	.	CASSLAEYQETQYF	TGTGCCAGCAGCTTAGCAGAGTACCAAGAGACCCAGTACTTC
TRBV18	.	TRBJ2-2	.	CASSPPGLRKLSTGELFF	TGTGCCAGCTCACCCCCGGGACTCCGAAAGCTTAGTACCGGGGAGCTGTTTTTT
TRBV19	once	TRBJ2-3	.	CASSTTYRVSTDTQYF	TGTGCCAGTAGTACTACCTACAGGGTATCCACAGATACGCAGTATTTT
TRBV11-2	few	TRBJ1-6	.	CASRSYNSPLHF	TGTGCCAGTCGTTCCTATAATTCACCCCTCCACTTT
TRBV3-1/TRBV3-2	few	TRBJ1-5	TRBD1	CASSPPTGRGQPQHF	TGTGCCAGCAGCCCGCCGACAGGGAGGGGTCAGCCCCAGCATTTT
TRBV9	few	TRBJ2-7	.	CASSVDRATYEQYF	TGTGCCAGCAGCGTAGACAGGGCTACCTACGAGCAGTACTTC
TRBV7-9	.	TRBJ2-7	TRBD1	CASRMGQAYEQYF	TGTGCCAGCAGAATGGGACAGGCCTACGAGCAGTACTTC
TRBV2	.	TRBJ2-5	.	CASRAGTVQETQYF	TGTGCCAGCAGGGCCGGGACGGTCCAAGAGACCCAGTACTTC
TRBV27	.	TRBJ1-2	.	CASSLGRGHYGYTF	TGTGCCAGCAGTTTAGGGCGGGGGCACTATGGCTACACCTTC
TRBV3-1/TRBV3-2	.	TRBJ2-1	TRBD1	CASSQLRGQGNEQFF	TGTGCCAGCAGCCAATTAAGGGGGCAGGGCAATGAGCAGTTCTTC
TRBV5-4	.	TRBJ2-3	TRBD2	CASSLVRGGAADTQYF	TGTGCCAGCAGCTTGGTCCGCGGGGGGGCCGCAGATACGCAGTATTTT
TRBV19	.	TRBJ1-2	TRBD1	CASSLPGRQGARGYTF	TGTGCCAGTAGTCTTCCCGGGCGACAGGGGGCGCGTGGCTACACCTTC
TRBV5-4	.	TRBJ2-5	TRBD2	CASSLGSGSYQTQYF	TGTGCCAGCAGCTTGGGTAGCGGGAGCTACCAGACCCAGTACTTC
TRBV10-1	.	TRBJ1-2	TRBD1	CASSESGTGGPYGYTF	TGCGCCAGCAGTGAGTCCGGGACAGGGGGACCATATGGCTACACCTTC
TRBV3-1/TRBV3-2	few	TRBJ1-1	.	CASSPTGSTEAFF	TGTGCCAGCAGTCCAACAGGGTCCACTGAAGCTTTCTTT
TRBV12-3/TRBV12-4	.	TRBJ1-5	TRBD1	CASSRNRDSAQHF	TGTGCCAGCAGTCGGAACCGGGACAGTGCCCAGCATTTT
TRBV6-5	once	TRBJ1-2	.	CAILAPGDGARGYTF	TGTGCCATACTCGCCCCGGGGGACGGCGCTAGGGGCTACACCTTC
TRBV12-3/TRBV12-4	once	TRBJ2-3	TRBD1	CASTLTGADTQYF	TGTGCCAGCACCCTTACAGGGGCAGATACGCAGTATTTT
TRBV7-2	.	TRBJ2-3	TRBD1	CASSLVGGIDTQYF	TGTGCCAGCAGCTTAGTAGGGGGCATAGATACGCAGTATTTT
TRBV6-5	.	TRBJ2-5	.	CASRHYLDRQETQYF	TGTGCCAGCAGACATTACTTAGACAGGCAAGAGACCCAGTACTTC
TRBV5-1	medium-sized	TRBJ2-7	.	CASSWAGSYEQYF	TGCGCCAGCAGCTGGGCGGGTTCGTACGAGCAGTACTTC
TRBV6-5	.	TRBJ1-3	.	CASSFQPYSGNTIYF	TGTGCCAGCAGTTTTCAGCCTTACTCTGGAAACACCATATATTTT
TRBV5-1	once	TRBJ2-2	TRBD1	CASSLGTGGNTGELFF	TGCGCCAGCAGCTTGGGGACAGGGGGCAACACCGGGGAGCTGTTTTTT
TRBV5-8	.	TRBJ1-1	.	CASSLLSGTTEAFF	TGTGCCAGCAGCTTGTTGTCCGGGACGACTGAAGCTTTCTTT
TRBV15	.	TRBJ2-1	.	CATSRGAASSYNEQFF	TGTGCCACCAGCAGAGGCGCGGCGAGCTCCTACAATGAGCAGTTCTTC
TRBV18	.	TRBJ2-7	.	CASSPTEGGEQYF	TGTGCCAGCTCACCAACTGAGGGGGGCGAGCAGTACTTC
TRBV29-1	.	TRBJ1-2	.	CSVEDPWDSRDYGYTF	TGCAGCGTTGAAGATCCCTGGGACTCTCGGGACTATGGCTACACCTTC
TRBV7-2	.	TRBJ1-2	.	CASSPRRLEGGYTF	TGTGCCAGCAGCCCCAGGAGGCTCGAGGGGGGCTACACCTTC